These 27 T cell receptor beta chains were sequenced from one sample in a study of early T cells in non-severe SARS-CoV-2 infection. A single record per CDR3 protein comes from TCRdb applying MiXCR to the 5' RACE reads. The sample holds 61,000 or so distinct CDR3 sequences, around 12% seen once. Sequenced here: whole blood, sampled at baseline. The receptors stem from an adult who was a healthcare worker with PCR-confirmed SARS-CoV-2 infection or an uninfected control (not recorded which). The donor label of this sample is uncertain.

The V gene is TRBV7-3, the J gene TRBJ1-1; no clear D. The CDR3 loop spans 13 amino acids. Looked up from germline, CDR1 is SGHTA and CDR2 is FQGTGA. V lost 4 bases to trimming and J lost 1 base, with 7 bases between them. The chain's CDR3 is CASSSTRNTEAFF. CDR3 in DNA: TGTGCCAGCAGCTCCACGAGGAACACTGAAGCTTTCTTT.

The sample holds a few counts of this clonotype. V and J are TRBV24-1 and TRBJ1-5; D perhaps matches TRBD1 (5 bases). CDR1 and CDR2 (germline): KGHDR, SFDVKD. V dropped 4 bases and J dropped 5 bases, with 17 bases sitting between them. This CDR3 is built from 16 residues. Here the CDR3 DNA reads TGTGCCACCAGTGACCACTTTTCAACGGGGCATCAGCCCCAGCATTTT. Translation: CATSDHFSTGHQPQHF.

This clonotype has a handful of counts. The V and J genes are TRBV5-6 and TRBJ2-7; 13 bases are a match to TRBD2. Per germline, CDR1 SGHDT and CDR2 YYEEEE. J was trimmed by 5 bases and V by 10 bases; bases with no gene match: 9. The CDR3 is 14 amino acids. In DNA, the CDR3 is TGTGCCCGCCGACTAGCGGGGGGCCCCGACGAGCAGTACGTC. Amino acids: CARRLAGGPDEQYV.

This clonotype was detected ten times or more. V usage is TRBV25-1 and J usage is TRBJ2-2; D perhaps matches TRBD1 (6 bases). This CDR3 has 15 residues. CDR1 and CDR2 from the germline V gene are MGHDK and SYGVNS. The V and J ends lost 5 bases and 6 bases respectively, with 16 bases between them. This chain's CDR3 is CASSQYQGNAGELFF. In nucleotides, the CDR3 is TGTGCCAGCAGTCAGTACCAGGGGAATGCCGGGGAGCTGTTTTTT.

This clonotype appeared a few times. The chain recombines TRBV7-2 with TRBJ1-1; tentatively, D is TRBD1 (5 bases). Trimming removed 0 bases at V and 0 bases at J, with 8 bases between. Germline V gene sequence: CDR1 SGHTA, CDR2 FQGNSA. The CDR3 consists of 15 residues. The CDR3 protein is CASSLAAGLNTEAFF. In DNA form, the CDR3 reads TGTGCCAGCAGCTTAGCCGCAGGGCTGAACACTGAAGCTTTCTTT.

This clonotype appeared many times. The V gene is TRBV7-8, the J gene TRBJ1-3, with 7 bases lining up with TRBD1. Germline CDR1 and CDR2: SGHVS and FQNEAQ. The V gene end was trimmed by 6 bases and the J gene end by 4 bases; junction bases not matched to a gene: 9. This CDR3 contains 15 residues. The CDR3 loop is CASSPTRDRGNTIYF. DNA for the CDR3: TGTGCCAGCAGTCCAACCCGGGACAGAGGAAACACCATATATTTT.

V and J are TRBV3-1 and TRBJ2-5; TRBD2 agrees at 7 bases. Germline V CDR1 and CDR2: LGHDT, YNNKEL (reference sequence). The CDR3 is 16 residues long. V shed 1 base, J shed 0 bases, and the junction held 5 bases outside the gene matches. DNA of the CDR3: TGTGCCAGCAGCCAAGCCCTGGGGGGGGACCAAGAGACCCAGTACTTC. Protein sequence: CASSQALGGDQETQYF.

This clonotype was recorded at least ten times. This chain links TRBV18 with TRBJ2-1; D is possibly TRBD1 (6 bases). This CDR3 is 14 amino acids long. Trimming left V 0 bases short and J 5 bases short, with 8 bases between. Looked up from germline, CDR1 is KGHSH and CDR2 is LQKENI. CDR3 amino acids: CASSPPGQDNEQFF. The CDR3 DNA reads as TGTGCCAGCTCACCACCGGGACAAGACAATGAGCAGTTCTTC.

The CDR3 is CATTAVSSGLGDTQYF. The CDR3 nucleotides are TGTGCCACCACCGCTGTTTCTAGCGGACTGGGAGATACGCAGTATTTT. The chain is built from TRBV10-3 and TRBJ2-3; TRBD2 aligns across 7 bases. The CDR3 runs to 16 residues. The germline V gene encodes CDR1 ENHRY and CDR2 SYGVKD. J was trimmed by 5 bases and V by 10 bases; bases with no gene match: 18.

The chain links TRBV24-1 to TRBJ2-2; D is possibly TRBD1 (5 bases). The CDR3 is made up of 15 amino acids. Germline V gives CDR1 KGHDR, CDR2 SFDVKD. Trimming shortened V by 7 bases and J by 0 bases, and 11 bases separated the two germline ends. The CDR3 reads CATSWGLPNTGELFF. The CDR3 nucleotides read TGTGCCACCAGCTGGGGCCTACCGAACACCGGGGAGCTGTTTTTT.

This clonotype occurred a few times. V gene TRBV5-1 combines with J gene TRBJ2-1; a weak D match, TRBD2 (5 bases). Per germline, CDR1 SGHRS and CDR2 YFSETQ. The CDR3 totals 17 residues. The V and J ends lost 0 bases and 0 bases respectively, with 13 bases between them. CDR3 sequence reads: CASSLAPSGSSYNEQFF. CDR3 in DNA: TGCGCCAGCAGCTTGGCCCCCAGCGGCAGCTCCTACAATGAGCAGTTCTTC.

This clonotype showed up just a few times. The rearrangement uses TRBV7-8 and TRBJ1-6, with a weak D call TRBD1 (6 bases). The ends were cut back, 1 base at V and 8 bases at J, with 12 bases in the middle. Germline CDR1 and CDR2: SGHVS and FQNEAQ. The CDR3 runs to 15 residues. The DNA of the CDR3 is TGTGCCAGCAGCTTAGTGCAGGGGAGGGATTCACCCCTCCACTTT. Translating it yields CASSLVQGRDSPLHF.

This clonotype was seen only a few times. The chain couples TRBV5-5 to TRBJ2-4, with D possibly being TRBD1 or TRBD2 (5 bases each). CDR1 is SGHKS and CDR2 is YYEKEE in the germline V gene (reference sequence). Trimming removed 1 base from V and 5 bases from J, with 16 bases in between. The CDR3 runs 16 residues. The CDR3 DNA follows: TGTGCCAGCAGCTTGACCGGGACGGTAGATGAAAACATTCAGTACTTC. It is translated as CASSLTGTVDENIQYF. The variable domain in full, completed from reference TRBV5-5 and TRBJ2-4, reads DAGVTQSPTHLIKTRGQQVTLRCSPISGHKSVSWYQQVLGQGPQFIFQYYEKEERGRGNFPDRFSARQFPNYSSELNVNALLLGDSALYLCASSLTGTVDENIQYFGAGTRLSVL.

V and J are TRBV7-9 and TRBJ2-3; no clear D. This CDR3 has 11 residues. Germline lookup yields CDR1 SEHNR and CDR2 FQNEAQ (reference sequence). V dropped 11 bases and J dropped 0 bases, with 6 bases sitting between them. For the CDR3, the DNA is TGTGCCTATGCTAGCACAGATACGCAGTATTTT. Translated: CAYASTDTQYF.

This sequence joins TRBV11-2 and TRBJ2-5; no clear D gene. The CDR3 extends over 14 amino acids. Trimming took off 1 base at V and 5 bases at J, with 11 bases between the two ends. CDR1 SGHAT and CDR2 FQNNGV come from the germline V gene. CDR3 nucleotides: TGTGCCAGCAGCTTAGCCAGATCGACGGAGACCCAGTACTTC. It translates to CASSLARSTETQYF.

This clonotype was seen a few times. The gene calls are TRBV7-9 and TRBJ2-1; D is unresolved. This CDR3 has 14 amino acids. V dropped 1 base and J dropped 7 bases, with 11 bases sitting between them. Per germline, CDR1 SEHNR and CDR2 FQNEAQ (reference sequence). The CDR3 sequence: CASSLDHGWNEQFF. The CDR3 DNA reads TGTGCCAGCAGCTTAGACCACGGTTGGAATGAGCAGTTCTTC.

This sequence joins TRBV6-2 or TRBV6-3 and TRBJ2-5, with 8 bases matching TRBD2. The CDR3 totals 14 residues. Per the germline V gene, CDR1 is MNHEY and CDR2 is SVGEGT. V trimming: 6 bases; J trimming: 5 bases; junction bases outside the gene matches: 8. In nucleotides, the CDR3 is TGTGCCAGCAGCCGGACTAGCACCCTGGAGACCCAGTACTTC. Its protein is CASSRTSTLETQYF.

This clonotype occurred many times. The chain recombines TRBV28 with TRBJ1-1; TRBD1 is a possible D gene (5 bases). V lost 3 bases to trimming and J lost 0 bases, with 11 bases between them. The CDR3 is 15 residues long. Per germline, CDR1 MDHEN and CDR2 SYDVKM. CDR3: CASSFLEGLNTEAFF. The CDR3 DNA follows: TGTGCCAGCAGTTTTTTGGAGGGGTTGAACACTGAAGCTTTCTTT.

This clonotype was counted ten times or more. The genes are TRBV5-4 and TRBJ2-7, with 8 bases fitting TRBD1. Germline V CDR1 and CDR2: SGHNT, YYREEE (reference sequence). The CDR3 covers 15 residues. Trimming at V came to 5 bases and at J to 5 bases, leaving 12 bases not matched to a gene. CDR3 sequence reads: CASSSPGQVDDEQYV. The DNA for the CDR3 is TGTGCCAGCAGTTCCCCGGGACAGGTGGATGACGAGCAGTACGTC.

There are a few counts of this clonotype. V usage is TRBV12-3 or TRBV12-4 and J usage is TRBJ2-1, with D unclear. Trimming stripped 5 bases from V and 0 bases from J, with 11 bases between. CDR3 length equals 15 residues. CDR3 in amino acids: CASSEHTSSYNEQFF. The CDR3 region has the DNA TGTGCCAGCAGTGAACATACGAGCTCCTACAATGAGCAGTTCTTC.

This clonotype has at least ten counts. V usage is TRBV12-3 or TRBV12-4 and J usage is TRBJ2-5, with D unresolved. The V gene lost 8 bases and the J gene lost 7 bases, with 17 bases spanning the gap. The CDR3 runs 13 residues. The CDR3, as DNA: TGTGCCAGCGGCCGGGCAACACCGGGGACCCAGTACTTC. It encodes CASGRATPGTQYF.

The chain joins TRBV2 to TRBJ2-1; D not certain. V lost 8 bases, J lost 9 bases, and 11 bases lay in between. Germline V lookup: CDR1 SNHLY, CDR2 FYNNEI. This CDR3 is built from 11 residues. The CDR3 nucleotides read TGTGCCAGCGCCCAGTGGGCTGAGCAGTTCTTC. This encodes CASAQWAEQFF.

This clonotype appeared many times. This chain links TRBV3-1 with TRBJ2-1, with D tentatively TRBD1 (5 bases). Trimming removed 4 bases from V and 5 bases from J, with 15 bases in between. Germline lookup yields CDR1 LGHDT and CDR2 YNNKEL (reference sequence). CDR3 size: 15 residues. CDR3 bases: TGTGCCAGCAGCCCGTCGCAGGGTGCGAACAATGAGCAGTTCTTC. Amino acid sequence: CASSPSQGANNEQFF.

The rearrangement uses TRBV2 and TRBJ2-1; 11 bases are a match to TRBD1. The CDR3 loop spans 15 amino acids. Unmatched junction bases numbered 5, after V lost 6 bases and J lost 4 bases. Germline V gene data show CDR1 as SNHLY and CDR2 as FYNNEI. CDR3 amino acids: CASRPGTGGYNEQFF. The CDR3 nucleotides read TGTGCCAGCAGACCCGGGACAGGGGGTTACAATGAGCAGTTCTTC.

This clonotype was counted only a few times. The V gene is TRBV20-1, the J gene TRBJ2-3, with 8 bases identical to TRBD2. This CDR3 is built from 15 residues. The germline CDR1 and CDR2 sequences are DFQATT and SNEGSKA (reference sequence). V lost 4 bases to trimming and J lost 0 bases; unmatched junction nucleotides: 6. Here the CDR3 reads CSAIRLAGSTDTQYF. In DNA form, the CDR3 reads TGCAGTGCTATTCGCCTAGCGGGTAGCACAGATACGCAGTATTTT.

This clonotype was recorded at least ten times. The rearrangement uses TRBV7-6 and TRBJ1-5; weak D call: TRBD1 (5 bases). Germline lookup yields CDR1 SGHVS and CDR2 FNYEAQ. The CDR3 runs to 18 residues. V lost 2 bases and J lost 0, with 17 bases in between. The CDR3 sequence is CASSLKPDTTGSNQPQHF. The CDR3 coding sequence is TGTGCCAGCAGCTTAAAGCCGGACACCACCGGTAGCAATCAGCCCCAGCATTTT.

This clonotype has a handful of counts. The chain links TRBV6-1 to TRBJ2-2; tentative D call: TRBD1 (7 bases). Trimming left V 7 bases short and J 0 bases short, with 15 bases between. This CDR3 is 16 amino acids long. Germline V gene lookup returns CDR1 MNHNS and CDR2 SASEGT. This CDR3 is CASTLAGGSNTGELFF. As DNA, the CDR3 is TGTGCCAGCACCCTAGCAGGGGGGTCGAACACCGGGGAGCTGTTTTTT.